This TCR beta chain is drawn from a study of blood T cell repertoires in COVID-19. Study overall: The United States, Italy and Spain were the sources of the acute and convalescent COVID-19 samples.

Original analysis: Reference gene primer amplification in the assay estimated nucleated cell counts. TCRdb keeps only in-frame clones here, not all; method: immunoSEQ multiplex PCR. The DNA gave D and trimming, while V, J and clone size come from that table. Counted here are about 73,000 clones, 80% to 85% occurring once; the ten biggest clones make up approximately 2.4%. Germline V CDR1 and CDR2: MRHNA, SNTAGT. Trimming pared 4 bases from V and 0 bases from J, leaving 4 bases between. The CDR3 totals 14 residues. The sequenced material came from peripheral blood. This receptor was taken from a man aged 80 or over with active or convalescent COVID-19. The rearrangement joins TRBV6-4 to TRBJ2-6; D is undetermined. CDR3 nucleotides: TGTGCCAGCAGTGCCGTCTCTGGGGCCAACGTCCTGACTTTC. Residues: CASSAVSGANVLTF.